The 26 T cell receptor beta chains below all came from one sample that was sequenced in a study of T cells in Graves' hyperthyroidism and ophthalmopathy. Amplification of TCR beta CDR3 regions used RNA as the template. Primed by the HTBI set, a first-round RT-PCR was run on the TCR CDR3. Via MiXCR, TCRdb re-called the multiplex PCR reads, giving one row per CDR3 protein. The sample has 560,000 or so distinct CDR3 sequences; around 20% are singletons. The sample comprised blood. These receptors all come from a man in his forties with Graves' ophthalmopathy.

The chain combines TRBV13 with TRBJ1-1; perhaps TRBD1 as D (5 bases). Trimming took 6 bases from V and 2 from J, leaving 13 bases between them. Germline CDR1 and CDR2: PRHDT and FYEKMQ (reference sequence). The CDR3 length is 14 residues. CDR3 sequence (DNA): TGTGCCAGCAGTTACCGACAGAGAAACACTGAAGCTTTCTTT. It encodes CASSYRQRNTEAFF. Variable domain in full (rest from reference TRBV13 and TRBJ1-1): AAGVIQSPRHLIKEKRETATLKCYPIPRHDTVYWYQQGPGQDPQFLISFYEKMQSDKGSIPDRFSAQQFSDYHSELNMSSLELGDSALYFCASSYRQRNTEAFFGQGTRLTVV.

Ten or more counts support this clonotype. The rearrangement joins TRBV12-3 or TRBV12-4 to TRBJ1-3; no clear D gene. V gave up 0 bases and J gave up 4 bases, with 10 bases separating them. The CDR3 runs 15 residues. The CDR3 nucleotides read TGTGCCAGCAGTTTAGCGGGGTCGTCAGGAAACACCATATATTTT. It yields the protein CASSLAGSSGNTIYF.

This clonotype was observed a few times. At one end the junction does not follow the germline gene, possibly because of a read error. This chain uses TRBV5-1 with TRBJ2-1, with D maybe TRBD2 (6 bases). The CDR3 is 16 residues long. CDR1 and CDR2 (germline): SGHRS, YFSETQ. CDR3 DNA: TGCGCCAGCAGCTTGGGGGCCGGGAGCTTCGACAATGAGCAGTCCTTC. Amino acid sequence: CASSLGAGSFDNEQSF.

The table lists this clonotype with a few counts. The V call is TRBV7-9, the J call TRBJ2-6; 8 bases agree with TRBD2. V was pared by 4 bases and J by 0 bases, with 8 bases of the junction left unmatched. This CDR3 comprises 18 residues. Per germline, CDR1 SEHNR and CDR2 FQNEAQ (reference sequence). The CDR3 is CASSSKRGGVSGANVLTF. CDR3 sequence (DNA): TGTGCCAGCAGCTCCAAACGGGGGGGGGTCTCTGGGGCCAACGTCCTGACTTTC.

This clonotype has a count of ten or more. The DNA of the CDR3 is TGTGCCAGCAATTCTGTGGGGGTGAGCAATCAGCCCCAGCATTTT. This gives the protein CASNSVGVSNQPQHF. The chain carries TRBV6-1 and TRBJ1-5; D perhaps matches TRBD1 (5 bases). V lost 7 bases and J 1 base, leaving 14 bases between the germline ends. The CDR3 contains 15 residues. Per germline, CDR1 MNHNS and CDR2 SASEGT.

This clonotype was observed a handful of times. The J gene is TRBJ2-7, the V gene TRBV6-1; 8 bases agree with TRBD2. The germline gives CDR1 MNHNS, CDR2 SASEGT. The ends lost 6 bases at V and 7 bases at J; junction bases unmatched: 11. The CDR3 spans 14 residues. The CDR3 sequence is CASSAGTSVEEQYF. The DNA for the CDR3 is TGTGCCAGCAGCGCCGGGACTAGTGTTGAAGAGCAGTACTTC.

In its sample, this clonotype was seen many times. V gene TRBV28 combines with J gene TRBJ2-7; perhaps TRBD2 as D (7 bases). The germline V and J ends were trimmed by 2 bases and 2 bases, with 13 bases remaining between them. CDR3 length equals 15 residues. CDR1 and CDR2 from the germline V gene are MDHEN and SYDVKM. Here the CDR3 reads CASSLVGGATYEQYF. Here the CDR3 DNA reads TGTGCCAGCAGTTTAGTGGGGGGGGCAACCTACGAGCAGTACTTC.

The table lists this clonotype with a few counts. This chain links TRBV7-2 with TRBJ2-4, with a weak D call TRBD1 (6 bases). The germline CDR1 and CDR2 sequences are SGHTA and FQGNSA. V lost 1 base to trimming and J lost 0 bases, with 7 bases between them. The CDR3 is made up of 15 amino acids. CDR3 amino acids: CASSLGGRAKNIQYF. Here the CDR3 DNA reads TGTGCCAGCAGCTTAGGGGGGCGAGCCAAAAACATTCAGTACTTC.

The table lists this clonotype with many counts. The V gene is TRBV7-8, the J gene TRBJ2-5; TRBD2 matches 9 bases. The germline V gene has CDR1 SGHVS and CDR2 FQNEAQ. The CDR3 is 15 residues long. The V and J ends lost 1 base and 5 bases, in that order; junction bases with no gene match: 5. The CDR3 reads CASSLGLSGRETQYF. In nucleotides, the CDR3 is TGTGCCAGCAGCTTAGGCCTGAGCGGGAGGGAGACCCAGTACTTC. The full variable domain, in which reference TRBV7-8 and TRBJ2-5 provide the parts outside the CDR3, is GAGVSQSPRYKVAKRGQDVALRCDPISGHVSLFWYQQALGQGPEFLTYFQNEAQLDKSGLPSDRFFAERPEGSVSTLKIQRTQQEDSAVYLCASSLGLSGRETQYFGPGTRLLVL.

This clonotype was found many times. This chain connects TRBV7-2 to TRBJ2-7, with D possibly being TRBD2 (5 bases). CDR1 and CDR2 from the germline V gene are SGHTA and FQGNSA. CDR3 length: 16 amino acids. V was pared by 1 base and J by 5 bases, with 18 bases between. CDR3 bases: TGTGCCAGCAGCTTAGATCTCTGGGAGTCTTTCGACGAGCAGTACTTC. Amino acids: CASSLDLWESFDEQYF. Filled out from reference TRBV7-2 and TRBJ2-7, the complete variable domain reads GAGVSQSPSNKVTEKGKDVELRCDPISGHTALYWYRQSLGQGLEFLIYFQGNSAPDKSGLPSDRFSAERTGGSVSTLTIQRTQQEDSAVYLCASSLDLWESFDEQYFGPGTRLTVT.

This chain joins TRBV18 and TRBJ2-7, with 8 bases aligning to TRBD1. Germline V gene sequence: CDR1 KGHSH, CDR2 LQKENI. With V trimmed by 3 bases and J by 3 bases, 13 bases remained unmatched. The CDR3 has 17 residues. This CDR3 is CASSPSVTTGGIYEQYF. Here the CDR3 DNA reads TGTGCCAGCTCACCGAGTGTTACCACAGGGGGGATCTACGAGCAGTACTTC.

This clonotype was observed many times. V usage is TRBV13 and J usage is TRBJ2-7; 9 bases align to TRBD2. The germline CDR1 and CDR2 sequences are PRHDT and FYEKMQ (reference sequence). V lost 2 bases and J lost 0; bases outside the gene matches: 5. The CDR3 loop spans 16 amino acids. CDR3 nucleotides: TGTGCCAGCAGCTTAAAGGGCGGGGGGGACTCCTACGAGCAGTACTTC. The encoded protein is CASSLKGGGDSYEQYF.

V and J are TRBV6-2 or TRBV6-3 and TRBJ1-2, with TRBD1 as a possible D gene (5 bases). The CDR3 is made up of 12 amino acids. Germline CDR1 reads MNHEY; CDR2 reads SVGEGT. Trimming pared 0 bases from V and 6 bases from J, leaving 5 bases between. The CDR3 DNA follows: TGTGCCAGCAGTTACTCGACAGATGGCTACACCTTC. This sequence encodes CASSYSTDGYTF.

The table lists this clonotype with a few counts. This rearrangement joins TRBV7-3 to TRBJ2-5; 9 bases agree with TRBD1. Germline assignment: CDR1 SGHTA and CDR2 FQGTGA. The V gene end was trimmed by 5 bases and the J gene end by 1 base; junction bases not matched to a gene: 5. This CDR3 has 15 amino acids. The CDR3 reads CASSQTGGSQETQYF. The CDR3 DNA sequence: TGTGCCAGCAGCCAGACAGGGGGTTCCCAAGAGACCCAGTACTTC.

The chain couples TRBV12-3 or TRBV12-4 to TRBJ1-3; D unclear. Trimming cost V 7 bases and J 7 bases, with 11 bases left between them. The CDR3 is 12 amino acids. The CDR3 DNA reads TGTGCCAGCACCCTCACCCCGAACACCATATATTTT. Protein product: CASTLTPNTIYF.

The chain carries TRBV6-2 or TRBV6-3 and TRBJ2-7, with 9 bases lining up with TRBD1. Germline V CDR1 and CDR2: MNHEY, SVGEGT. J lost 5 bases, V lost 5 bases, and 10 bases had no gene match. The length of the CDR3 is 15 residues. Written as DNA, the CDR3 is TGTGCCAGCAGTACTCCGGGACAGGGAGTGAACGAGCAGTACTTC. Residues: CASSTPGQGVNEQYF.

This clonotype was observed many times. CDR3 DNA sequence: TGTGCCACCAGTGATCCTGACAGGTACCAAGAGACCCAGTACTTC. The encoded protein is CATSDPDRYQETQYF. This rearrangement joins TRBV24-1 to TRBJ2-5; the D gene is possibly TRBD1 (6 bases). The CDR3 has 15 amino acids. V gave up 3 bases and J gave up 0 bases, with 10 bases separating them. Germline V CDR1 and CDR2: KGHDR, SFDVKD.

This chain uses TRBV20-1 with TRBJ2-7; 8 nucleotides match TRBD2. Trimming cost V 6 bases and J 2 bases; bases outside gene matches: 9. The CDR3 extends over 14 amino acids. The germline CDR1 and CDR2 sequences are DFQATT and SNEGSKA (reference sequence). DNA of the CDR3: TGCAGTGCCCACGGGGGGGACAAACCCTACGAGCAGTACTTC. It encodes CSAHGGDKPYEQYF.

This clonotype occurred a few times. The rearrangement uses TRBV20-1 and TRBJ1-1; possibly TRBD1 for D (6 bases). The length of the CDR3 is 15 residues. V dropped 2 bases and J dropped 0 bases, with 13 bases sitting between them. Germline lookup yields CDR1 DFQATT and CDR2 SNEGSKA (reference sequence). This CDR3 is CSARPGVLLNTEAFF. CDR3 in DNA: TGCAGTGCTAGACCAGGGGTCCTCCTGAACACTGAAGCTTTCTTT.

This clonotype appeared many times. This rearrangement joins TRBV6-2 or TRBV6-3 to TRBJ1-5, with 7 bases that match TRBD1. V lost 6 bases, J lost 6 bases, and 5 bases stayed unmatched. Germline CDR1 MNHEY, CDR2 SVGEGT. The CDR3 is made up of 13 amino acids. CDR3 DNA sequence: TGTGCCAGCAGCTTGACAGGGATTCAGCCCCAGCATTTT. Translation gives CASSLTGIQPQHF.

The chain is built from TRBV4-1 and TRBJ2-5, with TRBD2 identical over 9 bases. The J segment lost 2 bases and the V segment lost 1 base, leaving 5 bases of the junction unmatched. The CDR3 length is 16 residues. Germline CDR1 is MGHRA and CDR2 is YSYEKL. CDR3: CASSQVVTSGQETQYF. The CDR3 nucleotides are TGCGCCAGCAGCCAAGTGGTGACTAGCGGACAAGAGACCCAGTACTTC.

The chain uses TRBV15 and TRBJ2-5, with a tentative D call TRBD2 (6 bases). The CDR3 runs to 15 residues. Between the trimmed V and J ends, which lost 8 bases and 4 bases, there was a span of 20 bases. The V gene's germline CDR1 is LNHNV and CDR2 YYDKDF (reference sequence). CDR3 DNA: TGTGCCACCTCCACGAGTTCCGGGACTTTAGAGACCCAGTACTTC. Translation gives CATSTSSGTLETQYF.

This clonotype was observed a handful of times. The chain joins TRBV29-1 to TRBJ2-3; 7 bases agree with TRBD2. Germline CDR1 SQVTM, CDR2 ANQGSEA. The V segment lost 5 bases and the J segment 1 base; nucleotides outside the gene matches: 15. CDR3 length equals 17 residues. The CDR3: CSVILPGTTHRTDTQYF. The DNA of the CDR3 is TGCAGCGTTATTCTACCTGGGACTACCCATCGCACAGATACGCAGTATTTT.

This clonotype was picked up many times. The DNA for the CDR3 is TGTGCCAGCTCACCGATAAGGGGATCTAATCAGCCCCAGCATTTT. This codes for CASSPIRGSNQPQHF. This rearrangement joins TRBV18 to TRBJ1-5, with a tentative D call TRBD1 (5 bases). With 3 bases removed from V and 4 bases from J, the gap between germline ends came to 13 bases. Germline V gives CDR1 KGHSH, CDR2 LQKENI. The CDR3 length is 15 residues.

This clonotype was observed a few times. The chain links TRBV6-1 to TRBJ1-1, with D maybe TRBD1 (5 bases). Germline CDR1 and CDR2: MNHNS and SASEGT. Trimming removed 3 bases at V and 7 bases at J, with 12 bases between. The CDR3 length is 13 residues. CDR3 amino acids: CASSEQGRVEAFF. The CDR3 DNA reads as TGTGCCAGCAGTGAGCAGGGTAGGGTTGAAGCTTTCTTT.

This clonotype was observed at least ten times. The rearrangement links TRBV12-3 or TRBV12-4 to TRBJ2-7; D is uncertain. The CDR3 extends over 12 amino acids. The V gene lost 5 bases and the J gene lost 4 bases, with 9 bases spanning the gap. This CDR3 is CASSPDTYEQYF. CDR3 bases: TGTGCCAGCAGTCCTGACACTTACGAGCAGTACTTC.